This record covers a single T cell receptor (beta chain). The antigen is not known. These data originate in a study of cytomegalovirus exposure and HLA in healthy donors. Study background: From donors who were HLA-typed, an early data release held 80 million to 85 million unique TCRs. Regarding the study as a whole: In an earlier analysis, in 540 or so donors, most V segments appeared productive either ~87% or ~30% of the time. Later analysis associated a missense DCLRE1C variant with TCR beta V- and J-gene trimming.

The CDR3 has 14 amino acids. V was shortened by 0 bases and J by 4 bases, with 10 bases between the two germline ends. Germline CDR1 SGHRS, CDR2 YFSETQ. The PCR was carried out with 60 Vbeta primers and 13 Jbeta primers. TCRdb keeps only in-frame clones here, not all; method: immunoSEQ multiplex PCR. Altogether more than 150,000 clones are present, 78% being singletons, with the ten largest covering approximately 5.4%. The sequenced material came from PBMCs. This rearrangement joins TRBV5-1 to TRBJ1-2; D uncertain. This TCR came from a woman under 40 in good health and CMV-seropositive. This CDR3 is CASSLGGRSYGYTF. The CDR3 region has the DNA TGCGCCAGCAGCTTGGGTGGCAGAAGCTATGGCTACACCTTC.